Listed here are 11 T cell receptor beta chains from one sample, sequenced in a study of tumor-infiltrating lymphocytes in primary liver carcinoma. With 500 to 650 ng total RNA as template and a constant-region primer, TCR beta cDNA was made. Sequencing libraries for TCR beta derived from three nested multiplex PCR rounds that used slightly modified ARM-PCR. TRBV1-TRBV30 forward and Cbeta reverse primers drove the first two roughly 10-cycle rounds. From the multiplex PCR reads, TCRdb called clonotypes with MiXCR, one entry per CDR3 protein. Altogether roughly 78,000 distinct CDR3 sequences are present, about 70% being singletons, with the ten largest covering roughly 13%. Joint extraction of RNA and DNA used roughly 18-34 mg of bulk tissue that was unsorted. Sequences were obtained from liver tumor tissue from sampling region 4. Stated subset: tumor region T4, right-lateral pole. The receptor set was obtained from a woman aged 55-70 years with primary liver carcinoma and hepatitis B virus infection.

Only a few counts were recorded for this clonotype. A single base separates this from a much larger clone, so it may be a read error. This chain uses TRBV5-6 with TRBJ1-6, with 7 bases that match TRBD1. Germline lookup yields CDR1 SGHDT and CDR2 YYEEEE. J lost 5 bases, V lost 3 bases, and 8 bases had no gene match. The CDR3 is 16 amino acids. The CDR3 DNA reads TGTGCCAGCAGCTCCGGCAGGGGGAGACATAATTCACCCCTCCACTTT. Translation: CASSSGRGRHNSPLHF.

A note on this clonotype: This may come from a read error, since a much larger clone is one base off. CDR3 protein: CASSPLGGGGSNEQFF. The DNA for the CDR3 is TGTGCCAGCAGTCCTTTGGGAGGCGGGGGCTCCAATGAGCAGTTCTTC. This chain links TRBV28 with TRBJ2-1; TRBD2 is a possible D gene (7 bases). The CDR3 extends over 16 amino acids. The germline V and J ends were trimmed by 5 bases and 6 bases, with 20 bases remaining between them. The V gene's germline CDR1 is MDHEN and CDR2 SYDVKM.

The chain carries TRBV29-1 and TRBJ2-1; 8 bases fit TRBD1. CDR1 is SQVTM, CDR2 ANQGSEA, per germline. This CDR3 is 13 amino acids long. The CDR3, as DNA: TGCGGGAGGACAGGGCGACCCTACAATGAGCAGTTCTTC. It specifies CGRTGRPYNEQFF.

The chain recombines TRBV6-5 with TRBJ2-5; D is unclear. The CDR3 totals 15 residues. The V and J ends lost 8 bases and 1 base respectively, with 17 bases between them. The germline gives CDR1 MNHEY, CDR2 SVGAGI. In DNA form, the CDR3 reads TGTGCCAGCGGAAGAGGTGGCGCGATCCAAGAGACCCAGTACTTC. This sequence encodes CASGRGGAIQETQYF.

The CDR3 nucleotides read TGCGCCAGCAGCTTGACAGCTGGGGCCTACATCCTGACTTTC. It is translated as CASSLTAGAYILTF. V and J are TRBV5-1 and TRBJ2-6, with D perhaps TRBD1 (5 bases). This CDR3 comprises 14 residues. The V and J ends lost 1 base and 14 bases respectively, with 16 bases between them. The germline V gene encodes CDR1 SGHRS and CDR2 YFSETQ.

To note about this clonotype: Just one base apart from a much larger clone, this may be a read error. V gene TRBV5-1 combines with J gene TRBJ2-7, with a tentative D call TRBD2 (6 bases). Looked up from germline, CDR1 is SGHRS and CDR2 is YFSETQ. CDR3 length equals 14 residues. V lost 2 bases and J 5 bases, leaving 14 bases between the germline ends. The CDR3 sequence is CASSFPGSRDEQYF. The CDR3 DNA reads TGCGCCAGCAGCTTCCCCGGGAGCCGAGACGAGCAGTACTTC.

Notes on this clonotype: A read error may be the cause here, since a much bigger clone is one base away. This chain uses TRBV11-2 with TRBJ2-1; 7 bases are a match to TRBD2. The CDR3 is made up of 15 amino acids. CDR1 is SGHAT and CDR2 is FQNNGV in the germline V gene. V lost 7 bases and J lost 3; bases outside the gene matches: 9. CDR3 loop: CASTTGLVGYNEQFF. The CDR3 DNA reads TGTGCCAGCACCACCGGACTAGTGGGCTACAATGAGCAGTTCTTC.

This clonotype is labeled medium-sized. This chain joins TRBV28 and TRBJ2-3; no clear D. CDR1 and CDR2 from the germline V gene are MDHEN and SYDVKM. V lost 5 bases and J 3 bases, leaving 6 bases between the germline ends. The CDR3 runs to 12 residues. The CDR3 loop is CASSTITDTQYF. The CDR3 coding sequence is TGTGCCAGCAGTACGATAACAGATACGCAGTATTTT.

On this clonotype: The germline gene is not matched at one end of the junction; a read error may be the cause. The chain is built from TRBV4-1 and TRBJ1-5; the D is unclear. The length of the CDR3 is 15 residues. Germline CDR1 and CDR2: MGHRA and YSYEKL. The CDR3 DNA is TGCGCCGGCAGCCAAGTGGGGTGGAGCAATCGGCCCCAGCATTTT. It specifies CAGSQVGWSNRPQHF.

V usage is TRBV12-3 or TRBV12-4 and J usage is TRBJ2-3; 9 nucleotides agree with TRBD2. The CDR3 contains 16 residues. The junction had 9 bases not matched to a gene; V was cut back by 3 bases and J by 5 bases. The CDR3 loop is CASSLGAGGDRDTQYF. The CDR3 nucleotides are TGTGCCAGCAGTTTGGGAGCGGGAGGTGACAGAGATACGCAGTATTTT.

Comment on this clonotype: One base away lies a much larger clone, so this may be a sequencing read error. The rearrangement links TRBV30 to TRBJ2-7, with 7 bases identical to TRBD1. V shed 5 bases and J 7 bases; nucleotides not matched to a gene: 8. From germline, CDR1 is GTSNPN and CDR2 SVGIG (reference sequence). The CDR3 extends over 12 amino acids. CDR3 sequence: CAWDGQVREQYF. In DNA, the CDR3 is TGTGCCTGGGATGGACAGGTTCGGGAGCAGTACTTC. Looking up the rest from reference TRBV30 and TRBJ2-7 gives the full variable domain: SQTIHQWPATLVQPVGSPLSLECTVEGTSNPNLYWYRQAAGRGLQLLFYSVGIGQISSEVPQNLSASRPQDRQFILSSKKLLLSDSGFYLCAWDGQVREQYFGPGTRLTVT.